The rows below give T cell receptor beta chains drawn from one sample of a study of graft-versus-host responses after intestinal transplantation. These receptors' antigens are unknown. Profiling relied on immunoSEQ multiplex PCR, and the TCRdb table lists in-frame clones only, not all of them. The sample lists roughly 90,000 clones; about nine tenths were seen once. The sample in question was unstimulated CD4+ T cells sorted from spleen or lymph node cells, obtained before transplant. These TCRs come from a human donor who was the organ donor for an intestinal transplant. CDR3s include the opening cysteine and the closing phenylalanine or tryptophan. Each record gives: clone size, V gene, D gene, J gene, CDR3 protein, CDR3 DNA. A D gene is named only where the DNA matches it firmly. Expanded clones get a size class; other rows say once, few or many, or leave the size out.

clone_size: -; v_call: TRBV5-8; d_call: -; j_call: TRBJ2-2; cdr3_aa: CASSSQLATGELFF; cdr3_nt: TGTGCCAGCAGCTCTCAATTAGCCACCGGGGAGCTGTTTTTT
clone_size: -; v_call: TRBV19; d_call: TRBD1; j_call: TRBJ1-1; cdr3_aa: CASSTTGGQRAFF; cdr3_nt: TGTGCCAGTAGTACTACAGGGGGGCAAAGAGCTTTCTTT
clone_size: -; v_call: TRBV19; d_call: TRBD1; j_call: TRBJ2-3; cdr3_aa: CASSRPGQGLPSTDTQYF; cdr3_nt: TGTGCCAGTAGTCGCCCGGGACAGGGGCTTCCTAGCACAGATACGCAGTATTTT
clone_size: -; v_call: TRBV12-5; d_call: -; j_call: TRBJ2-7; cdr3_aa: CASGLVREGVIYEQYF; cdr3_nt: TGTGCTAGTGGTTTGGTACGCGAAGGGGTAATCTACGAGCAGTACTTC
clone_size: once; v_call: TRBV5-5; d_call: -; j_call: TRBJ1-6; cdr3_aa: CASSLAGPNVGSPLHF; cdr3_nt: TGTGCCAGCAGCTTGGCAGGGCCAAACGTGGGTTCACCCCTCCACTTT
clone_size: -; v_call: TRBV5-1; d_call: -; j_call: TRBJ2-3; cdr3_aa: CASTLSTDTQYF; cdr3_nt: TGCGCCAGCACACTCAGCACAGATACGCAGTATTTT
clone_size: -; v_call: TRBV5-3; d_call: -; j_call: TRBJ1-3; cdr3_aa: CARSARGKGNTIYF; cdr3_nt: TGTGCCAGAAGCGCGAGGGGGAAAGGAAACACCATATATTTT
clone_size: -; v_call: TRBV5-1; d_call: -; j_call: TRBJ1-2; cdr3_aa: CASSLQVKPPLGGYTF; cdr3_nt: TGCGCCAGCAGCTTACAGGTCAAGCCCCCTCTGGGAGGCTACACCTTC
clone_size: -; v_call: TRBV25-1; d_call: -; j_call: TRBJ2-6; cdr3_aa: CASTKTGANVLTF; cdr3_nt: TGTGCCAGCACTAAAACTGGGGCCAACGTCCTGACTTTC
clone_size: -; v_call: TRBV5-1; d_call: TRBD2; j_call: TRBJ2-1; cdr3_aa: CASSLVSSGGARYNEQFF; cdr3_nt: TGCGCCAGCAGCTTGGTGTCTAGCGGGGGGGCCCGCTACAATGAGCAGTTCTTC
clone_size: once; v_call: TRBV18; d_call: TRBD2; j_call: TRBJ2-7; cdr3_aa: CASSLGLAGRLGQYF; cdr3_nt: TGTGCCAGCTCCCTGGGACTAGCGGGACGGTTAGGTCAGTACTTC
clone_size: -; v_call: TRBV7-2; d_call: -; j_call: TRBJ2-4; cdr3_aa: CASGNPRGTKNIQYF; cdr3_nt: TGTGCCAGTGGGAACCCTCGCGGGACCAAAAACATTCAGTACTTC
clone_size: -; v_call: TRBV7-3; d_call: TRBD2; j_call: TRBJ2-3; cdr3_aa: CASSFTASGLKGTDTQYF; cdr3_nt: TGTGCCAGCAGCTTCACTGCTAGCGGCCTAAAGGGAACAGATACGCAGTATTTT
clone_size: once; v_call: TRBV27; d_call: TRBD1; j_call: TRBJ2-5; cdr3_aa: CASRGQGGETQYF; cdr3_nt: TGTGCCAGCAGGGGACAGGGGGGAGAGACCCAGTACTTC
clone_size: -; v_call: TRBV9; d_call: -; j_call: TRBJ2-2; cdr3_aa: CASSARRGGSGELFF; cdr3_nt: TGTGCCAGCAGCGCCCGGAGGGGGGGTTCCGGGGAGCTGTTTTTT
clone_size: -; v_call: TRBV2; d_call: -; j_call: TRBJ2-5; cdr3_aa: CASRDREGRETQYF; cdr3_nt: TGTGCCAGCAGGGACAGGGAGGGTAGAGAGACCCAGTACTTC
clone_size: -; v_call: TRBV4-3; d_call: -; j_call: TRBJ2-7; cdr3_aa: CASSRGPGQPYEQYF; cdr3_nt: TGCGCCAGCAGCCGAGGCCCGGGACAACCCTACGAGCAGTACTTC
clone_size: -; v_call: TRBV5-1; d_call: -; j_call: TRBJ2-7; cdr3_aa: CASSSTRNNYDEQYF; cdr3_nt: TGCGCCAGCAGCTCGACGAGGAATAACTACGACGAGCAGTACTTC
clone_size: -; v_call: TRBV5-1; d_call: -; j_call: TRBJ2-7; cdr3_aa: CASSHGPTGLDYEQYF; cdr3_nt: TGCGCCAGCAGTCACGGGCCTACAGGGCTGGATTACGAGCAGTACTTC
clone_size: -; v_call: TRBV6-1; d_call: -; j_call: TRBJ2-2; cdr3_aa: CASSVRRGTGELFF; cdr3_nt: TGTGCCAGCAGTGTGAGAAGGGGCACCGGGGAGCTGTTTTTT
clone_size: -; v_call: TRBV7-2; d_call: -; j_call: TRBJ2-1; cdr3_aa: CASSLAGPEGGEFF; cdr3_nt: TGTGCCAGCAGCTTAGCGGGACCTGAGGGGGGGGAGTTCTTC
clone_size: -; v_call: TRBV7-2; d_call: TRBD2; j_call: TRBJ2-7; cdr3_aa: CASSLLREGLTLRPYEQYF; cdr3_nt: TGTGCCAGCAGCTTATTGAGGGAGGGCCTTACTCTACGTCCCTACGAGCAGTACTTC
clone_size: -; v_call: TRBV6-1; d_call: -; j_call: TRBJ1-2; cdr3_aa: CASSRIRGDYGYTF; cdr3_nt: TGTGCCAGCAGCCGAATCCGGGGTGACTATGGCTACACCTTC
clone_size: -; v_call: TRBV28; d_call: TRBD1; j_call: TRBJ1-1; cdr3_aa: CATTGGGTEAFF; cdr3_nt: TGTGCCACCACAGGGGGCGGGACTGAAGCTTTCTTT
clone_size: -; v_call: TRBV7-2; d_call: -; j_call: TRBJ1-1; cdr3_aa: CASSLGVVGGNTEAFF; cdr3_nt: TGTGCCAGCAGCTTAGGGGTCGTAGGGGGTAACACTGAAGCTTTCTTT
clone_size: once; v_call: TRBV7-2; d_call: TRBD2; j_call: TRBJ2-5; cdr3_aa: CASSLGLAGGQETQYF; cdr3_nt: TGTGCCAGCAGCCTTGGACTAGCGGGAGGGCAAGAGACCCAGTACTTC
clone_size: once; v_call: TRBV7-9; d_call: -; j_call: TRBJ1-3; cdr3_aa: CASSFPRRTFSGNTIYF; cdr3_nt: TGTGCCAGCAGCTTCCCGCGGCGCACCTTCTCTGGAAACACCATATATTTT